Listed below are T cell receptor beta chains from one sample, sequenced in a study of tumor-infiltrating lymphocytes in localized non-small cell lung cancer. TCRdb's copy holds only in-frame clones and misses some; the assay was immunoSEQ multiplex PCR. The sample shows 13,000 or so clones, approximately 74% of them seen only once. Sequenced input: uninvolved lung tissue not adjacent to the tumor. The receptor source for this set is a human donor with non-small cell lung cancer. The CDR3 runs from the conserved cysteine through the conserved F or W. Each record gives: V gene, J gene, D gene, CDR3 length, clone size, CDR3 DNA, CDR3 protein. The D gene is left open where the match is weak. The size entry is marked missing in some rows and otherwise reads once, few, many or a size class.

TRBV19	TRBJ2-1	TRBD2	16	.	TGTGCCAGTAGTTCCCGGACTAGCGGGAGCTACAATGAGCAGTTCTTC	CASSSRTSGSYNEQFF
TRBV4-1	TRBJ2-7	.	15	.	TGCGCCAGCAGCCAGACCTTTGGGGCGACCTACGAGCAGTACTTC	CASSQTFGATYEQYF
TRBV9	TRBJ2-5	.	14	.	TGTGCCAGCAGCGCGGAAGGGTTCTCCGAGACCCAGTACTTC	CASSAEGFSETQYF
TRBV6-5	TRBJ2-7	.	15	.	TGTGCCAGCAGTTACTCCTGGCGGGGCGACTACGAGCAGTACTTC	CASSYSWRGDYEQYF
TRBV2	TRBJ2-1	.	11	.	TGTGCCGGCAGTGCCTTCCGGGAGCAGTTCTTC	CAGSAFREQFF
TRBV28	TRBJ1-2	TRBD1	15	.	TGTGCCAGCAGTTTGCTGACAGGGACCATCTATGGCTACACCTTC	CASSLLTGTIYGYTF
TRBV6-4	TRBJ2-3	.	14	few	TGTGCCACGTCTCCAGGGATGAGCACAGATACGCAGTATTTT	CATSPGMSTDTQYF
TRBV25-1	TRBJ2-5	.	15	.	TGTGCCAGCAGTGGGGGGACCTTGATCCAAGAGACCCAGTACTTC	CASSGGTLIQETQYF
TRBV19	TRBJ1-5	.	16	.	TGTGCCAGTAGTATAGGGCCGGGCCGGCAAGATCAGCCCCAGCATTTT	CASSIGPGRQDQPQHF
TRBV6-6	TRBJ2-7	.	13	.	TGTGCCAGCAGTTACGCGACGGTAGACGAGCAGTACTTC	CASSYATVDEQYF
TRBV2	TRBJ2-1	TRBD2	14	once	TGTGCCAGCAGACTTGGGACTAGCGACGGTGAGCAGTTCTTC	CASRLGTSDGEQFF
TRBV7-2	TRBJ1-3	TRBD1	14	few	TGTGCCAGCAGTCCAACAGGGGTTGGAAACACCATATATTTT	CASSPTGVGNTIYF
TRBV28	TRBJ1-2	.	18	.	TGTGCCAGCAGTCTACGTTCGGGCCGGCATTCTTCTAACTATGGCTACACCTTC	CASSLRSGRHSSNYGYTF
TRBV11-1	TRBJ2-6	.	15	.	TGTGCCAGCAGCTTAGGGGCCAGCGGGGCCAACGTCCTGACTTTC	CASSLGASGANVLTF
TRBV29-1	TRBJ2-3	.	18	.	TGCAGCGTCGCAAGGGGTGGGATGTACAGGGTGGGCACAGATACGCAGTATTTT	CSVARGGMYRVGTDTQYF
TRBV5-1	TRBJ1-1	.	13	.	TGCGCCAGCAGCTTGGAAGTTGTCACTGAAGCTTTCTTT	CASSLEVVTEAFF
TRBV7-2	TRBJ1-5	.	12	.	TGTGCCAGCAGGCTTCACGGGGGACCCCAGCATTTT	CASRLHGGPQHF
TRBV6-5	TRBJ1-2	.	13	.	TGTGCCAGCAGCCCCGGGACCCCCCGTGGCTACACCTTC	CASSPGTPRGYTF
TRBV2	TRBJ1-1	TRBD1	13	medium-sized	TGTGCCAGCTATCAGGGGGGAAACACTGAAGCTTTCTTT	CASYQGGNTEAFF
TRBV5-1	TRBJ2-6	TRBD1	15	.	TGCGCCAGCAGCCGGGACAGCTCTGGGGCCAACGTCCTGACTTTC	CASSRDSSGANVLTF
TRBV10-3	TRBJ1-3	.	17	few	TGTGCCATCAGTGACAGGGGCCAAGCCTCCTCTGGAAACACCATATATTTT	CAISDRGQASSGNTIYF
TRBV27	TRBJ1-2	TRBD1	19	once	TGTGCCAGCAGTCGAGTCTTATCCAGGGCAGGGGGAGCTAACTATGGCTACACCTTC	CASSRVLSRAGGANYGYTF
TRBV5-6	TRBJ2-6	.	15	.	TGTGCCAGCAGCTTGTACCGCTCTGGGGCCAACGTCCTGACTTTC	CASSLYRSGANVLTF
TRBV6-1	TRBJ2-2	.	14	.	TGTGCCAGCAGTGAATGGGGAGACACCGGGGAGCTGTTTTTT	CASSEWGDTGELFF
TRBV6-5	TRBJ2-7	.	12	.	TGTGCCAGCAGTCAAGAAGGATACGAGCAGTACTTC	CASSQEGYEQYF
TRBV7-9	TRBJ1-4	.	15	few	TGTGCCAGCAGCACCCCTGGGGGTGGCAGTGAAAAACTGTTTTTT	CASSTPGGGSEKLFF
TRBV6-4	TRBJ2-3	TRBD2	15	.	TGTGCCAGCAGTGACGAAGCGGGAGGGGCAGATACGCAGTATTTT	CASSDEAGGADTQYF
TRBV5-1	TRBJ2-5	.	15	.	TGCGCCAGCAGCTTGGGAGTAACAGCGCAAGAGACCCAGTACTTC	CASSLGVTAQETQYF
TRBV10-2	TRBJ1-2	TRBD1	13	.	TGCGCCAGCAGTCCGGACAGGGTCGGGGGCTACACCTTC	CASSPDRVGGYTF
TRBV15	TRBJ2-7	.	17	.	TGTGCCACCAGCAGTTCTTCAGCCCCGACAGGATCCTACGAGCAGTACTTC	CATSSSSAPTGSYEQYF
TRBV27	TRBJ1-1	.	15	.	TGTGCCAGCACCAAATCTGGGGCCTCGGGCGCTGAAGCTTTCTTT	CASTKSGASGAEAFF
TRBV19	TRBJ2-2	TRBD2	13	.	TGTGCCAGTCAGAGCGGGAGGGCCTTAGAGCTGTTTTTT	CASQSGRALELFF
TRBV5-4	TRBJ2-7	TRBD2	15	.	TGTGCCAGCAGCCGGGGGGATTTGGTGGCTTACGAGCAGTACTTC	CASSRGDLVAYEQYF
TRBV9	TRBJ1-2	.	15	few	TGTGCCAGCAGCCAGTGGGAACAGGGTTTGGGTGGCTACACCTTC	CASSQWEQGLGGYTF
TRBV11-2	TRBJ1-2	.	15	few	TGTGCCAGCAGCGTCACAGGGAGGTCTAACTATGGCTACACCTTC	CASSVTGRSNYGYTF
TRBV5-6	TRBJ2-5	.	12	.	TGTGCCAGCAGCCAGGCAGCGGGCGCCCAGTACTTC	CASSQAAGAQYF
TRBV5-1	TRBJ2-3	.	15	.	TGCGCCAGCAGACCTGCCCTAAAGGTAGGGGATACGCAGTATTTT	CASRPALKVGDTQYF
TRBV2	TRBJ1-2	.	15	.	TGTGCCAGCAGTGGGCAGGACGCGGCTAACTATGGCTACACCTTC	CASSGQDAANYGYTF
TRBV4-1	TRBJ1-6	.	12	medium-sized	TGCGCCAGCAGCCTAAATAATTCACCCCTCCACTTT	CASSLNNSPLHF
TRBV10-3	TRBJ2-3	.	16	.	TGTGCCGTTCTACGAGAGCCTCCCAGTGGCACAGATACGCAGTATTTT	CAVLREPPSGTDTQYF
TRBV10-3	TRBJ1-6	.	15	.	TGTGCCATCAGTGAGACAACAGGGTACGGATCACCCCTCCACTTT	CAISETTGYGSPLHF
TRBV19	TRBJ2-7	TRBD2	15	.	TGTGCCAGTAGTGATAGCGGGGCGAGCTCCTACGAGCAGTACTTC	CASSDSGASSYEQYF
TRBV6-1	TRBJ2-3	TRBD1	15	large	TGTGCCAGCAGAGAAGGACAGGGCGTCACAGATACGCAGTATTTT	CASREGQGVTDTQYF
TRBV28	TRBJ2-7	.	15	.	TGTGCCAGCAGTTTATCGGGACAAGGAAAACGCGAGCAGTACTTC	CASSLSGQGKREQYF
TRBV7-9	TRBJ1-1	.	15	once	TGTGCCAGCAGCTTAGCGGGGGGCTCGGGCACTGAAGCTTTCTTT	CASSLAGGSGTEAFF